The source of this T cell receptor beta chain is a study of memory CD4+ T cells and cytomegalovirus serostatus. Whole-study context: This sample comes from healthy Belgian adults, roughly nine CMV seropositive, under 25 seronegative.

The sort gate was single viable CD3+CD4+CD8-CD45RO+ cells for memory CD4+ T cells. The method was immunoSEQ multiplex PCR; TCRdb's version includes in-frame clones alone and lacks a portion of them. The data show about 57,000 clones, 70% to 80% seen once. The sequenced material came from memory CD4+ T cells from blood. This TCR was sampled from an adult in good health and CMV-seronegative.

CDR3: CSAQVGETQYF. CDR3 DNA sequence: TGCAGTGCCCAGGTGGGGGAGACCCAGTACTTC. The gene calls are TRBV20-1 and TRBJ2-5; D is uncertain. The CDR3 totals 11 residues. V was pared by 6 bases and J by 5 bases, with 10 bases between. Germline V gene data show CDR1 as DFQATT and CDR2 as SNEGSKA (reference sequence).